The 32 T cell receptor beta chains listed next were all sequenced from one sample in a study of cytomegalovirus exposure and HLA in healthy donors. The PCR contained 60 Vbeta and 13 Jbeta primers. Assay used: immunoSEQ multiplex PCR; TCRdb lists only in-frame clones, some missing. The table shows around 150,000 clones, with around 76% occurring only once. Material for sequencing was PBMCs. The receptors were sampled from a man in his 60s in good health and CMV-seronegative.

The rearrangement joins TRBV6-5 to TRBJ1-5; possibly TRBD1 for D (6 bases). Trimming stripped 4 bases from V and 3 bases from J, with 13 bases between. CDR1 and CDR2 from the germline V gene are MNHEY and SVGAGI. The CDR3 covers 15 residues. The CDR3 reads CASSSVGQPNQPQHF. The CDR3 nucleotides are TGTGCCAGCAGTTCCGTCGGACAGCCCAATCAGCCCCAGCATTTT.

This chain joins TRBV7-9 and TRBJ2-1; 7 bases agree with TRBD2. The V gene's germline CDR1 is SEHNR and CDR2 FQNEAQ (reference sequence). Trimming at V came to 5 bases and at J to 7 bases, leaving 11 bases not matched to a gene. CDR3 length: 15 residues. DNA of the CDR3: TGTGCCAGCAGCCCGGGAGGTTTGGAGCGGAATGAGCAGTTCTTC. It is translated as CASSPGGLERNEQFF.

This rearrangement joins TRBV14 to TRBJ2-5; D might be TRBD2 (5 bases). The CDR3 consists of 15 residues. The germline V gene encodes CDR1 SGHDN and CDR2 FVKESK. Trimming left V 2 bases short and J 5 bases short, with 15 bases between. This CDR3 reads CASSQPAGERETQYF. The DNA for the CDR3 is TGTGCCAGCAGCCAACCGGCGGGTGAGAGGGAGACCCAGTACTTC. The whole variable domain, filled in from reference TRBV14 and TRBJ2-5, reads EAGVTQFPSHSVIEKGQTVTLRCDPISGHDNLYWYRRVMGKEIKFLLHFVKESKQDESGMPNNRFLAERTGGTYSTLKVQPAELEDSGVYFCASSQPAGERETQYFGPGTRLLVL.

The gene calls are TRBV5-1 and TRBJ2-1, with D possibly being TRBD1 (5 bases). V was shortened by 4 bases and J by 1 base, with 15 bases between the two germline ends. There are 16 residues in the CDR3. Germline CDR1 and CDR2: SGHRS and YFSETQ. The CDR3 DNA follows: TGCGCCAGCAGCGCGGACAACCCAGGGTCCTACAATGAGCAGTTCTTC. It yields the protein CASSADNPGSYNEQFF.

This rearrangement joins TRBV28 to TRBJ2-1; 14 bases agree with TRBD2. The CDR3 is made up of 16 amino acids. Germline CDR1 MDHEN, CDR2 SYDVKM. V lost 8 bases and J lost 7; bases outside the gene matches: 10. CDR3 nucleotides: TGTGCCAGCCGCCCTGGGACTAGCGGGAGATGGAATGAGCAGTTCTTC. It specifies CASRPGTSGRWNEQFF.

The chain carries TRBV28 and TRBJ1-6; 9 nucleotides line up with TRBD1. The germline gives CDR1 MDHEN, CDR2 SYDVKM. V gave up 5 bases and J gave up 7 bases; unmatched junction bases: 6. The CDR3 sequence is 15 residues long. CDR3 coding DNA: TGTGCCAGCAGTATATCGGGACAGGGAAATTCACCCCTCCACTTT. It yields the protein CASSISGQGNSPLHF.

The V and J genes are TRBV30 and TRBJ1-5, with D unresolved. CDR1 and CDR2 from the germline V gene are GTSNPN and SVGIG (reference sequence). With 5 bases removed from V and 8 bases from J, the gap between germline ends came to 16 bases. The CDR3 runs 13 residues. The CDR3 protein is CAWSQDRVEPQHF. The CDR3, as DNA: TGTGCCTGGTCTCAAGACCGGGTTGAGCCCCAGCATTTT.

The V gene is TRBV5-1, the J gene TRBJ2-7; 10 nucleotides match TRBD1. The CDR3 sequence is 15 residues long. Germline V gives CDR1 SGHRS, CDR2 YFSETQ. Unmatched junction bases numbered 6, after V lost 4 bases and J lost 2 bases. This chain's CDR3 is CASSQGGTGAYEQYF. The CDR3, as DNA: TGCGCCAGCAGCCAGGGGGGGACAGGGGCCTACGAGCAGTACTTC.

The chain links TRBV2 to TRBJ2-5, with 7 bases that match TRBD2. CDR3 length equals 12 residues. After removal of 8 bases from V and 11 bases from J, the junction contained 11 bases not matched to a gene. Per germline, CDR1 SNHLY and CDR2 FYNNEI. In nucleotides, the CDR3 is TGTGCCAGCCGGGGCGGGAGAGGTCAGCAGTACTTC. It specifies CASRGGRGQQYF.

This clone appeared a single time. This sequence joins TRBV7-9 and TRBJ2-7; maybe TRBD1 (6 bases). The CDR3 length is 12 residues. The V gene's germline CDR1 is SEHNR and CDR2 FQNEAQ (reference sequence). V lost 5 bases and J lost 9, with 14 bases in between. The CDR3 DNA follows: TGTGCCAGCAGCGGATCAGGGGAGTGGCAGTACTTC. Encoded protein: CASSGSGEWQYF.

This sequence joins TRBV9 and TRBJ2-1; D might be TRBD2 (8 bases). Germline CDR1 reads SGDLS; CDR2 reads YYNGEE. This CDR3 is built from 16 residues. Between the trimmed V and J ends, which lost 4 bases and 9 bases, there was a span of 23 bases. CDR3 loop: CASSQGGGSGGSEQFF. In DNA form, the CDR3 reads TGTGCCAGCAGCCAGGGGGGCGGGTCGGGGGGGAGTGAGCAGTTCTTC. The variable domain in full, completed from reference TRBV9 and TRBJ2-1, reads DSGVTQTPKHLITATGQRVTLRCSPRSGDLSVYWYQQSLDQGLQFLIQYYNGEERAKGNILERFSAQQFPDLHSELNLSSLELGDSALYFCASSQGGGSGGSEQFFGPGTRLTVL.

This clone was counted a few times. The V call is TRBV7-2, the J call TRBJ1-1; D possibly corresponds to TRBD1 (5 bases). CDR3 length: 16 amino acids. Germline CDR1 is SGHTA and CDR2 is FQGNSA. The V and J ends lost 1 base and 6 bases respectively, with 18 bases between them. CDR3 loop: CASSLVGTGSGAEAFF. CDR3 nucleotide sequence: TGTGCCAGCAGCTTAGTCGGGACCGGTTCGGGGGCTGAAGCTTTCTTT.

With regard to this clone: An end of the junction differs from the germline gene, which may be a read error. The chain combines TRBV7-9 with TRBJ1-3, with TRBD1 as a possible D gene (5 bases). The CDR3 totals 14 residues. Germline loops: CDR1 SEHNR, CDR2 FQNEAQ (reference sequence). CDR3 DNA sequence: TGTTCCAGCAGCCAGGGTCTCTCTGGAAACACCATATATTTT. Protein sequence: CSSSQGLSGNTIYF.

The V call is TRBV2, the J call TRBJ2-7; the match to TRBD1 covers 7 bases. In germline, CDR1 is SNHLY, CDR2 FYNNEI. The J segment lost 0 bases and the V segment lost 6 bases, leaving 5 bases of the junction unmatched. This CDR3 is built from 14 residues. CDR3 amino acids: CASSGTAISYEQYF. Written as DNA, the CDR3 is TGTGCCAGCAGCGGGACAGCCATCTCCTACGAGCAGTACTTC.

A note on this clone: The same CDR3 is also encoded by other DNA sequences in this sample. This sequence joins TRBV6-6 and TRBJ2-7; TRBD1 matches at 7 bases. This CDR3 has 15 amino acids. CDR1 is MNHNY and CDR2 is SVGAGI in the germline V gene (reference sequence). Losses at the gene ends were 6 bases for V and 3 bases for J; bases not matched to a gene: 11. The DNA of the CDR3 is TGTGCCAGCAGCCGTCGGACAGGTCATAACTACGAGCAGTACTTC. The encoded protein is CASSRRTGHNYEQYF.

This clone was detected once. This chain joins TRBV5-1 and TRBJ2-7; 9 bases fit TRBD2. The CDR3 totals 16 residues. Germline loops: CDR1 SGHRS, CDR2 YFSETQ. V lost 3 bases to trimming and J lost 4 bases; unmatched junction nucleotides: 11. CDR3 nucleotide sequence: TGCGCCAGCAGCTCTAGCGGGGCTCGTGGAAAATACGAGCAGTACTTC. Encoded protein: CASSSSGARGKYEQYF.

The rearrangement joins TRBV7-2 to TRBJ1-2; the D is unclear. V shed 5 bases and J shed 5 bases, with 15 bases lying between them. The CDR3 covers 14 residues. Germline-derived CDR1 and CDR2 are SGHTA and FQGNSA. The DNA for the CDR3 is TGTGCCAGCAGCGCGACTATAACGGGGTATGGCTACACCTTC. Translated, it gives CASSATITGYGYTF. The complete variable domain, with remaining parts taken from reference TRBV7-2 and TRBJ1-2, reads GAGVSQSPSNKVTEKGKDVELRCDPISGHTALYWYRQSLGQGLEFLIYFQGNSAPDKSGLPSDRFSAERTGGSVSTLTIQRTQQEDSAVYLCASSATITGYGYTFGSGTRLTVV.

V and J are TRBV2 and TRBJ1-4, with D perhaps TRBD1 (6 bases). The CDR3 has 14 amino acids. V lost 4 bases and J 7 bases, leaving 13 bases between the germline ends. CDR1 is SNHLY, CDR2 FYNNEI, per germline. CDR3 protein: CASSVETGGEKLFF. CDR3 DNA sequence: TGTGCCAGCAGTGTGGAGACAGGCGGTGAAAAACTGTTTTTT.

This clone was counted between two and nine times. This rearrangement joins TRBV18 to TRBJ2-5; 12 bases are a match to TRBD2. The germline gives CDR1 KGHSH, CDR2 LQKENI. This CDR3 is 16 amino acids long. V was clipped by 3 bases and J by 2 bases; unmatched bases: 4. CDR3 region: CASSPVLAGGQETQYF. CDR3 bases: TGTGCCAGCTCACCCGTTCTAGCGGGGGGGCAAGAGACCCAGTACTTC. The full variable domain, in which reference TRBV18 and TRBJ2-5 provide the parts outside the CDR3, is NAGVMQNPRHLVRRRGQEARLRCSPMKGHSHVYWYRQLPEEGLKFMVYLQKENIIDESGMPKERFSAEFPKEGPSILRIQQVVRGDSAAYFCASSPVLAGGQETQYFGPGTRLLVL.

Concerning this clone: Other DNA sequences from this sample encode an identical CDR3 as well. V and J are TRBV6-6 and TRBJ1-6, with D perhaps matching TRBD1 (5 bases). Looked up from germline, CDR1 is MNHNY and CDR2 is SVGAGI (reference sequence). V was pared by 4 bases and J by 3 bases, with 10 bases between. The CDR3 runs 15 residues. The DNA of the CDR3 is TGTGCCAGCAGTTTAGAAGGGGACTATAATTCACCCCTCCACTTT. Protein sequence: CASSLEGDYNSPLHF.

CDR3 in DNA: TGTGCCAGCAGCTGGACTAGACGGGGAGCAGATACGCAGTATTTT. Its protein is CASSWTRRGADTQYF. This chain links TRBV11-2 with TRBJ2-3, with 7 bases identical to TRBD2. This CDR3 contains 15 residues. CDR1 SGHAT and CDR2 FQNNGV come from the germline V gene. With 4 bases clipped from V and 4 bases from J, the junction kept 8 bases outside the gene matches.

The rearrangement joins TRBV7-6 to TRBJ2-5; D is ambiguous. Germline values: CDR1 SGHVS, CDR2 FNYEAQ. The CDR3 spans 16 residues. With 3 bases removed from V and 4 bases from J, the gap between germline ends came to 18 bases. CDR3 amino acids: CASSLGRQYLIETQYF. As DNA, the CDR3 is TGTGCCAGCAGCTTGGGCAGACAATATTTAATAGAGACCCAGTACTTC.

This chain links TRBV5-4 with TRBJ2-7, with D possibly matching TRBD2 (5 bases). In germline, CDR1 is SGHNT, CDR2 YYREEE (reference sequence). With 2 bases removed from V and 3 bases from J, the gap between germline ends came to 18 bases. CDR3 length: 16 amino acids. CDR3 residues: CASSFGLAESSYEQYF. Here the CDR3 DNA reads TGTGCCAGCAGCTTCGGGCTAGCAGAGAGCAGCTACGAGCAGTACTTC.

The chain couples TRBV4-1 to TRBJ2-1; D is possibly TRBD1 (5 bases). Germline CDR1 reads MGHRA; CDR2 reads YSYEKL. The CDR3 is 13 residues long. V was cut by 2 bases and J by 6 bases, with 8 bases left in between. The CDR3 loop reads CASSQIRGNEQFF. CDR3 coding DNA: TGCGCCAGCAGCCAAATAAGGGGCAATGAGCAGTTCTTC.

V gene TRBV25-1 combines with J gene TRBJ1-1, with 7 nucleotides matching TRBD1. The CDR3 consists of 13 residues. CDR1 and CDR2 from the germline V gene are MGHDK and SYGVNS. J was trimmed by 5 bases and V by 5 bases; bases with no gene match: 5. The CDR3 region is CASSKGGETEAFF. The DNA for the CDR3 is TGTGCCAGCAGTAAAGGGGGCGAGACTGAAGCTTTCTTT.

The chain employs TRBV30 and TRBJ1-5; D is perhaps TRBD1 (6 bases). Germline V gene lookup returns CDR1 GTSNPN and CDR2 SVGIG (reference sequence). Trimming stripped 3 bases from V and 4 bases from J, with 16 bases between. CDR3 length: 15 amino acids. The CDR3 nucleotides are TGTGCCTGGAGAGGGATGGGGGCCGGGAATCAGCCCCAGCATTTT. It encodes CAWRGMGAGNQPQHF.

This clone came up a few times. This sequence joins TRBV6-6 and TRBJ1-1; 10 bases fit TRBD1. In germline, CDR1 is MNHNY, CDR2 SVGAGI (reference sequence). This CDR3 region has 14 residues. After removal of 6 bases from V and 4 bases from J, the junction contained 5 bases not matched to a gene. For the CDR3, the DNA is TGTGCCAGCAGCAAGACAGGGGGCGGCACTGAAGCTTTCTTT. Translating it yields CASSKTGGGTEAFF.

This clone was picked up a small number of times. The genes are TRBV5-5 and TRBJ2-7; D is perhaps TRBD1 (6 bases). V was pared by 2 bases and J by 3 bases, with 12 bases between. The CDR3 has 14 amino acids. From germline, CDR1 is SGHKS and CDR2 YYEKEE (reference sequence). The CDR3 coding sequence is TGTGCCAGCAGCTTCCGGGACACCAACTACGAGCAGTACTTC. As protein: CASSFRDTNYEQYF. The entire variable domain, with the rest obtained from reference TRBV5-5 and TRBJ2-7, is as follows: DAGVTQSPTHLIKTRGQQVTLRCSPISGHKSVSWYQQVLGQGPQFIFQYYEKEERGRGNFPDRFSARQFPNYSSELNVNALLLGDSALYLCASSFRDTNYEQYFGPGTRLTVT.

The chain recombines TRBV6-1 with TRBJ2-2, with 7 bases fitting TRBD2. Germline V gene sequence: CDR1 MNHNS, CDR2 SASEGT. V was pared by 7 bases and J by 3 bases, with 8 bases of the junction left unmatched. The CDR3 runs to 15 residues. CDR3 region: CASIMAGADTGELFF. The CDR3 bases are TGTGCCAGCATAATGGCGGGAGCGGACACCGGGGAGCTGTTTTTT.

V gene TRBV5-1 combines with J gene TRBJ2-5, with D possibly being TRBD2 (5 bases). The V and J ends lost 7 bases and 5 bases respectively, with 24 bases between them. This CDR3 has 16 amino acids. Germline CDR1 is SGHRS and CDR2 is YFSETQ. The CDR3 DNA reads TGCGCCAGCGCATACGGAGGTCTGGGGTCGGGCGAGACCCAGTACTTC. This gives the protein CASAYGGLGSGETQYF.

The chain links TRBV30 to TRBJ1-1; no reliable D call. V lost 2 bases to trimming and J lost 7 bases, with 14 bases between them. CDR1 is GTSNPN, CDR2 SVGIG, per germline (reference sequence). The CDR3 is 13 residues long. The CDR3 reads CAWSRVEGNEAFF. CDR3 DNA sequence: TGTGCCTGGAGTCGCGTGGAGGGAAATGAAGCTTTCTTT.

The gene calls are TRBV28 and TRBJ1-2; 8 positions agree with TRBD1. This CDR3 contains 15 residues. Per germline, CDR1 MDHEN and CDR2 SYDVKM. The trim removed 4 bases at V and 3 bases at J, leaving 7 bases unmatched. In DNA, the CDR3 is TGTGCCAGCAGTTCCCCTGGACAGGGCCACTATGGCTACACCTTC. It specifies CASSSPGQGHYGYTF.